This T cell receptor beta chain was observed in a study of T cells in women clearing cervical HPV infection. Details on this clone: The CDR3 goes on 3 residues after the read ends, and that part is filled in from the germline J gene.

All donors had a single incident cervical HPV16 infection, not prevalent. CDR3 size: 14 residues. From germline, CDR1 is SQVTM and CDR2 ANQGSEA. The J segment lost 5 bases and the V segment lost 6 bases, leaving 10 bases of the junction unmatched. Average input was approximately 1.3 ug genomic DNA for immunoSEQ TCR beta CDR3 amplification. The repertoire was sequenced with immunoSEQ multiplex PCR; TCRdb's copy has only in-frame clones and lacks some. This sample's table has 20,000 to 25,000 clones. Sequenced: blood buffy coat. The TCR originated in a woman between 18 and 70 years old with a cervical HPV16 infection that either progressed to CIN3+ or cleared (not recorded which). This chain links TRBV29-1 with TRBJ2-1; TRBD1 matches at 7 bases. The chain's CDR3 is CSVARGTEDNEQFF. The CDR3 DNA, read in part, is TGCAGCGTCGCCAGAGGGACAGAAGACAATGAG.